The 3 T cell receptor beta chains below come from one sample, sequenced in a study of T-cell reconstitution after alpha-beta-depleted transplantation in children. Researchers prepared the TCRbeta library using unique molecular identifiers, the study reports. TCRdb analysed the PCR reads with MiXCR anew, one entry per CDR3 protein. The data show about 360,000 distinct CDR3 sequences, roughly 13% seen once. The sample in question was PBMCs, obtained from the stem cell graft. The receptors come from a human donor who donated a stem cell graft to a child with Fanconi anemia.

This clonotype occurred a few times. The J gene is TRBJ1-3, the V gene TRBV6-1, with 7 bases fitting TRBD1. CDR3 size: 15 residues. The junction had 18 bases not matched to a gene; V was cut back by 5 bases and J by 14 bases. Per germline, CDR1 MNHNS and CDR2 SASEGT. CDR3 in DNA: TGTGCCAGCAGTCGCACAGGGACAGCGACTAGCCCCGTATATTTT. Protein: CASSRTGTATSPVYF.

J is TRBJ2-1 and V is TRBV20-1; TRBD2 matches at 9 bases. The CDR3 has 16 residues. J was trimmed by 9 bases and V by 6 bases; bases with no gene match: 18. Germline-derived CDR1 and CDR2 are DFQATT and SNEGSKA (reference sequence). The DNA of the CDR3 is TGCAGTGCCGCGACCCCTCGCGGGGGGGCCAGCACTGAGCAGTTCTTC. Translated: CSAATPRGGASTEQFF.

This clonotype was found a few times. The V and J genes are TRBV5-1 and TRBJ2-1; possible D gene TRBD1, 6 bases. With 4 bases removed from V and 3 bases from J, the gap between germline ends came to 14 bases. Germline lookup yields CDR1 SGHRS and CDR2 YFSETQ. CDR3 length equals 15 residues. For the CDR3, the DNA is TGCGCCAGCAGCCCGGATGACAGGTTCTACAATGAGCAGTTCTTC. This encodes CASSPDDRFYNEQFF. The variable domain in full, completed from reference TRBV5-1 and TRBJ2-1, reads KAGVTQTPRYLIKTRGQQVTLSCSPISGHRSVSWYQQTPGQGLQFLFEYFSETQRNKGNFPGRFSGRQFSNSRSEMNVSTLELGDSALYLCASSPDDRFYNEQFFGPGTRLTVL.